Included here is one T cell receptor beta chain sequence, with context. What it recognizes is unknown. Profiled with immunoSEQ multiplex PCR; TCRdb holds only in-frame clones, not every one. Among about 71,000 clones, roughly four fifths were seen once, and the ten largest hold about 2.5%. This entry belongs to a study of vaccination effects on CD4 cells after COVID-19. Background on the study: Wells containing 1.5 million to 2.5 million PBMC each were cultured with approximately 9.7 IU/ml IL-2 and approximately 10 ug/ml peptides. General study points: The authors studied few convalescent patients and collected no early post-infection timepoints. Marked contraction was observed in infection-induced and vaccine-induced clones late after vaccination.

Culturing for approximately 10 days preceded CD4+ T cell isolation. Vaccination of participants consisted of two doses of either the BNT162b2 or mRNA-1273 vaccine. V shed 7 bases and J shed 0 bases, with 8 bases lying between them. Germline assignment: CDR1 KGHDR and CDR2 SFDVKD. This CDR3 has 14 amino acids. The receptor was derived from a human donor who received a COVID-19 vaccine. The source was CD4+ T cells from PBMCs cultured without peptide, collected after COVID-19 vaccination. The V gene is TRBV24-1, the J gene TRBJ2-2; D not certain. The CDR3 is CATSVPTNTGELFF. In nucleotides, the CDR3 is TGTGCCACCAGCGTTCCAACGAACACCGGGGAGCTGTTTTTT.